This is a list of T cell receptor beta chains from one sample in a study of regulatory T cells in long-lasting Graves disease. Each CDR3 protein gets one entry after TCRdb re-called the multiplex PCR reads with MiXCR. The table has about 440,000 distinct CDR3 sequences, roughly 15% seen once; the top ten hold about 10%. These same records also appear under a second study, on T cells in Graves' hyperthyroidism and ophthalmopathy.

The sequenced sample was peripheral blood mononuclear cells (PBMCs), obtained at new diagnosis, from a patient treated with antithyroid drugs. The receptors were sampled from a woman aged 25 to 39 with Graves disease. CDR3s include the opening cysteine and the closing phenylalanine or tryptophan. Each record gives: J gene, clone size, V gene, D gene, CDR3 protein, CDR3 DNA. The D gene is left open where the match is weak. Part of the rows lack a size; the others show once, few, many or a class for expanded clones.

TRBJ2-7 many TRBV7-8 - CASRGRWKNEQYF TGTGCCAGCAGAGGACGGTGGAAGAACGAGCAGTACTTC
TRBJ2-3 many TRBV7-2 TRBD2 CASSLASGGDTQYF TGTGCCAGCAGCTTAGCGAGCGGGGGGGATACGCAGTATTTT
TRBJ2-1 few TRBV5-5 TRBD2 CASSFTPGLDYNEQFF TGTGCCAGCAGCTTTACCCCGGGACTAGACTACAATGAGCAGTTCTTC
TRBJ2-5 many TRBV7-2 - CASRQFHGGRETQYF TGTGCCAGCAGACAGTTTCATGGGGGGAGGGAGACCCAGTACTTC
TRBJ2-2 few TRBV11-2 TRBD2 CASSLEYSGSRTGELFF TGTGCCAGCAGCTTAGAGTATAGCGGGAGCAGAACCGGGGAGCTGTTTTTT
TRBJ2-3 many TRBV5-1 - CASSRGVGVADTQYF TGCGCCAGCAGCCGCGGAGTAGGGGTCGCAGATACGCAGTATTTT
TRBJ2-3 many TRBV27 - CASRRGDPDTQYF TGTGCCAGCAGGAGAGGGGACCCAGATACGCAGTATTTT
TRBJ2-3 few TRBV20-1 - CSANPIWGATDTQYF TGCAGTGCTAACCCCATTTGGGGGGCCACAGATACGCAGTATTTT
TRBJ2-2 - TRBV11-3 - CARSMRPNTGELFF TGTGCCAGGAGTATGAGGCCGAACACCGGGGAGCTGTTTTTT
TRBJ2-1 - TRBV10-3 - CAISGQEGNEQFF TGTGCCATCAGCGGCCAGGAGGGCAATGAGCAGTTCTTC
TRBJ2-1 many TRBV12-3/TRBV12-4 TRBD2 CASTGGAPKGEQFF TGTGCCAGCACGGGGGGAGCTCCGAAGGGGGAGCAGTTCTTC
TRBJ2-1 few TRBV6-1 TRBD2 CASRQRGWDEQFF TGTGCCAGCAGACAGCGGGGCTGGGATGAGCAGTTCTTC
TRBJ1-5 many TRBV6-1 - CASSPDLSGAQPQHF TGTGCCAGCAGTCCGGACCTCTCGGGGGCTCAGCCCCAGCATTTT